This T cell receptor beta chain is from a study of blood T cell repertoires in COVID-19. Study-wide background: Acute and convalescent COVID-19 specimens originated in the United States, Italy and Spain.

Some clones are missing from TCRdb's copy, which holds only in-frame ones; the method was immunoSEQ multiplex PCR. In the table there are some 130,000 clones, more than 80% of which are singletons. Germline V CDR1 and CDR2: SNHLY, FYNNEI. The CDR3 loop spans 14 amino acids. Trimming took off 6 bases at V and 0 bases at J, with 12 bases between the two ends. The material sequenced was peripheral blood. This chain links TRBV2 with TRBJ2-7, with D perhaps TRBD1 (6 bases). The TCR originated in a human donor in a cohort sampled during active COVID-19. Here the CDR3 reads CASRGHGSSYEQYF. CDR3 bases: TGTGCCAGCAGGGGACACGGAAGCTCCTACGAGCAGTACTTC.